This T cell receptor (beta chain) was observed in a study of blood T cell repertoires in COVID-19. Overall study context: COVID-19 samples collected from the United States, Italy and Spain covered acute and convalescent phases.

The CDR3 sequence is 16 residues long. CDR1 is SGHTA and CDR2 is FQGTGA in the germline V gene. Trimming cost V 5 bases and J 6 bases; bases outside gene matches: 13. In the original processing: Reference gene primer amplification in the assay estimated nucleated cell counts. TCRdb's copy holds only in-frame clones and misses some; the assay was immunoSEQ multiplex PCR. Clonal size and the V and J genes are those of that table, whereas D and trimming came from the DNA. The data hold tens of thousands of clones, with approximately 85% observed a single time. Seattle's cohort entered during active infection and was followed longitudinally.

The origin of this receptor is a man aged 45 to 65 with COVID-19, enrolled during active disease. Sequencing used peripheral blood. The chain employs TRBV7-3 and TRBJ2-7; 10 nucleotides line up with TRBD2. CDR3 nucleotide sequence: TGTGCCAGCAGCCGGGGAGCGGGAGGGCCCTCAGTCGAGCAGTACTTC. It specifies CASSRGAGGPSVEQYF.